Below are 25 T cell receptor beta chains sequenced from a single sample in a study of shared clonotypes between healthy human individuals. Sequenced by immunoSEQ multiplex PCR; TCRdb stores in-frame clones only, minus some. Altogether under 1,900,000 clones are present, roughly 98.5% being singletons, with the ten largest covering about 0.34%. The source material was naive CD4+ T cells sorted from blood. Subset meaning: CD45RA+ positively selected. Receptor source: a man aged 25 to 40 in good health.

As DNA, the CDR3 is TGTGCCAGCAGCTTTGGGACAGGGTATAGGGAGCAGTACTTC. Translating it yields CASSFGTGYREQYF. The chain is built from TRBV7-2 and TRBJ2-7; TRBD1 agrees at 9 bases. The CDR3 spans 14 residues. CDR1 SGHTA and CDR2 FQGNSA come from the germline V gene. The J segment lost 7 bases and the V segment lost 3 bases, leaving 7 bases of the junction unmatched.

This rearrangement joins TRBV4-2 to TRBJ2-7; the match to TRBD2 covers 7 bases. J lost 6 bases, V lost 0 bases, and 11 bases had no gene match. From germline, CDR1 is LGHNA and CDR2 YNFKEQ. The CDR3 contains 16 residues. The CDR3 bases are TGTGCCAGCAGCCAAGAATCATCGCGGGAGTCAGTCGAGCAGTACTTC. Protein sequence: CASSQESSRESVEQYF.

Points on this clone: Other DNA sequences of this sample code for an identical CDR3. The chain is built from TRBV6-5 and TRBJ2-7; D is ambiguous. There are 12 residues in the CDR3. The germline V gene has CDR1 MNHEY and CDR2 SVGAGI. V lost 6 bases and J lost 2, with 8 bases in between. The CDR3 loop reads CASSRGPYEQYF. The DNA of the CDR3 is TGTGCCAGCAGCCGAGGTCCCTACGAGCAGTACTTC.

J is TRBJ2-5 and V is TRBV19, with D possibly being TRBD1 or TRBD2 (6 bases each). The CDR3 length is 13 residues. V was cut by 7 bases and J by 4 bases, with 13 bases left in between. CDR1 and CDR2 from the germline V gene are LNHDA and SQIVND (reference sequence). The CDR3 nucleotides are TGTGCCAGTAATGGGGGGCCGGGAGAGACCCAGTACTTC. Amino acid sequence: CASNGGPGETQYF.

This clone was observed once. This sample includes further DNA sequences coding for the same CDR3. V and J are TRBV5-4 and TRBJ2-3, with TRBD2 matching 10 bases. This CDR3 spans 16 amino acids. V was pared by 0 bases and J by 1 base, with 2 bases of the junction left unmatched. The germline V gene encodes CDR1 SGHNT and CDR2 YYREEE (reference sequence). CDR3 DNA sequence: TGTGCCAGCAGCTTGGGGCTAGCGGGGGGCACAGATACGCAGTATTTT. Its protein is CASSLGLAGGTDTQYF.

The V call is TRBV5-6, the J call TRBJ1-3; D is unclear. Trimming left V 3 bases short and J 3 bases short, with 13 bases between. Germline CDR1 is SGHDT and CDR2 is YYEEEE. CDR3 size: 15 residues. CDR3 nucleotides: TGTGCCAGCAGCTCCTATGCATTTCGTGGAAACACCATATATTTT. Translation gives CASSSYAFRGNTIYF.

Turning to this clone: Other nucleotide sequences from this sample produce the same CDR3. J is TRBJ2-5 and V is TRBV6-5, with D hard to call. The V end lost 6 bases, the J end lost 2 bases, and 4 bases lay between the germline ends. The V gene's germline CDR1 is MNHEY and CDR2 SVGAGI. This CDR3 comprises 11 residues. The CDR3 spells CASSQQETQYF. The CDR3, as DNA: TGTGCCAGCAGCCAACAAGAGACCCAGTACTTC.

The chain uses TRBV5-1 and TRBJ2-3, with 12 bases identical to TRBD2. Trimming cost V 4 bases and J 6 bases; bases outside gene matches: 6. Germline V gene sequence: CDR1 SGHRS, CDR2 YFSETQ. CDR3 length: 15 amino acids. CDR3 region: CASSPGLAGLDTQYF. CDR3 DNA sequence: TGCGCCAGCAGCCCCGGACTAGCGGGACTCGATACGCAGTATTTT. The variable domain in full, completed from reference TRBV5-1 and TRBJ2-3, reads KAGVTQTPRYLIKTRGQQVTLSCSPISGHRSVSWYQQTPGQGLQFLFEYFSETQRNKGNFPGRFSGRQFSNSRSEMNVSTLELGDSALYLCASSPGLAGLDTQYFGPGTRLTVL.

The chain combines TRBV28 with TRBJ2-5; perhaps TRBD1 as D (6 bases). The ends were cut back, 7 bases at V and 2 bases at J, with 17 bases in the middle. The CDR3 is 15 residues long. Germline CDR1 reads MDHEN; CDR2 reads SYDVKM. DNA of the CDR3: TGTGCCAGCACAGGGGTTGGAGGCTTACAAGAGACCCAGTACTTC. Protein sequence: CASTGVGGLQETQYF.

V is TRBV18 and J is TRBJ2-7; D ambiguous. Looked up from germline, CDR1 is KGHSH and CDR2 is LQKENI. CDR3 length equals 16 residues. Trimming removed 5 bases from V and 0 bases from J, with 17 bases in between. CDR3 DNA sequence: TGTGCCAGCTCATCACAGTCGACTCTTAACTCCTACGAGCAGTACTTC. Protein product: CASSSQSTLNSYEQYF. Full variable domain (missing parts from reference TRBV18 and TRBJ2-7): NAGVMQNPRHLVRRRGQEARLRCSPMKGHSHVYWYRQLPEEGLKFMVYLQKENIIDESGMPKERFSAEFPKEGPSILRIQQVVRGDSAAYFCASSSQSTLNSYEQYFGPGTRLTVT.

The rearrangement joins TRBV28 to TRBJ2-1, with TRBD2 identical over 7 bases. CDR1 and CDR2 from the germline V gene are MDHEN and SYDVKM. Trimming removed 3 bases from V and 6 bases from J; junction bases left unmatched: 5. This CDR3 contains 14 residues. CDR3 sequence reads: CASSFPSGSNEQFF. As DNA, the CDR3 is TGTGCCAGCAGTTTCCCTAGCGGCAGCAATGAGCAGTTCTTC.

The chain employs TRBV11-2 and TRBJ2-1; D might be TRBD2 (6 bases). Trimming stripped 1 base from V and 10 bases from J, with 11 bases between. The CDR3 runs 13 residues. Germline lookup yields CDR1 SGHAT and CDR2 FQNNGV. CDR3 sequence: CASSLGGGGEQFF. CDR3 nucleotide sequence: TGTGCCAGCAGCTTAGGTGGGGGAGGAGAGCAGTTCTTC.

The chain employs TRBV27 and TRBJ2-4; 13 bases fit TRBD2. The ends lost 5 bases at V and 9 bases at J; junction bases unmatched: 7. Germline CDR1 MNHEY, CDR2 SMNVEV (reference sequence). The CDR3 has 15 amino acids. The CDR3 region has the DNA TGTGCCAGCAGTCCTCGGACTAGCGGGAGTGGCATTCAGTACTTC. Residues: CASSPRTSGSGIQYF.

The chain recombines TRBV6-1 with TRBJ1-5; D gene uncertain. The CDR3 is 13 amino acids. The germline V and J ends were trimmed by 7 bases and 4 bases, with 11 bases remaining between them. Per germline, CDR1 MNHNS and CDR2 SASEGT. In nucleotides, the CDR3 is TGTGCCAGCATCAAGGAGGGAAATCAGCCCCAGCATTTT. Its translation is CASIKEGNQPQHF.

The chain combines TRBV21-1 with TRBJ2-4; the table names TRBD2, a call not compared with the DNA. TRBV21-1 is reported as a pseudogene. The CDR3 totals 18 residues. CDR3 region: CASSNYAGGWTEWNIQYF. CDR3 sequence (DNA): TGTGCCAGCAGCAACTACGCGGGGGGGTGGACCGAATGGAACATTCAGTACTTC.

The rearrangement links TRBV28 to TRBJ2-7; 7 bases line up with TRBD2. The CDR3 runs 15 residues. The V segment lost 6 bases and the J segment 2 bases; nucleotides outside the gene matches: 10. The V gene's germline CDR1 is MDHEN and CDR2 SYDVKM. The CDR3 protein is CASRTPSGQTYEQYF. In DNA, the CDR3 is TGTGCCAGCAGAACACCTAGCGGACAAACCTACGAGCAGTACTTC.

The chain has TRBV16 and TRBJ2-1; 7 bases are a match to TRBD1. Germline V CDR1 and CDR2: KGHSY, FQNENV. This CDR3 contains 16 residues. V shed 5 bases, J shed 4 bases, and the junction held 11 bases outside the gene matches. CDR3 in DNA: TGTGCCAGCAGCGCTGGTTGGGGGACAGCATACAATGAGCAGTTCTTC. Its protein is CASSAGWGTAYNEQFF.

The chain couples TRBV11-2 to TRBJ2-2, with 11 nucleotides matching TRBD2. This CDR3 has 17 amino acids. CDR1 and CDR2 (germline): SGHAT, FQNNGV. V lost 1 base, J lost 8 bases, and 9 bases stayed unmatched. The CDR3 reads CASSLVTSGSVIGELFF. Written as DNA, the CDR3 is TGTGCCAGCAGCTTAGTCACTAGCGGGAGTGTGATTGGGGAGCTGTTTTTT.

The sample holds one count of this clone. The chain combines TRBV20-1 with TRBJ2-5, with no clear D. CDR1 DFQATT and CDR2 SNEGSKA come from the germline V gene (reference sequence). The CDR3 is 11 amino acids. CDR3 in DNA: TGCACTCTACGGCCGGGAGAGACCCAGTACTTC. This codes for CTLRPGETQYF.

Details on this clone: Different DNA sequences within this sample yield the same CDR3. This chain connects TRBV28 to TRBJ1-2; D might be TRBD1 (6 bases). In germline, CDR1 is MDHEN, CDR2 SYDVKM. The CDR3 covers 13 residues. V lost 5 bases to trimming and J lost 4 bases, with 11 bases between them. The CDR3 region has the DNA TGTGCCAGCAGTCTCCAAGGGGGCTATGGCTACACCTTC. This gives the protein CASSLQGGYGYTF.

V gene TRBV28 combines with J gene TRBJ2-5; D remains ambiguous. V was clipped by 2 bases and J by 4 bases, with 8 bases between them. The CDR3 sequence is 13 residues long. CDR1 MDHEN and CDR2 SYDVKM come from the germline V gene. The CDR3 sequence: CASSLVRSETQYF. CDR3 nucleotide sequence: TGTGCCAGCAGTTTAGTGCGGTCAGAGACCCAGTACTTC.

The count of this clone is one. The rearrangement uses TRBV4-1 and TRBJ2-7; 9 positions match TRBD1. V shed 5 bases, J shed 1 base, and the junction held 6 bases outside the gene matches. The CDR3 totals 15 residues. CDR1 and CDR2 from the germline V gene are MGHRA and YSYEKL. This CDR3 is CASSYGQGLSYEQYF. CDR3 nucleotide sequence: TGCGCCAGCAGCTACGGACAGGGGCTATCCTACGAGCAGTACTTC.

V gene TRBV4-2 combines with J gene TRBJ2-5; D ambiguous. Trimming took 0 bases from V and 5 from J, leaving 16 bases between them. Germline lookup yields CDR1 LGHNA and CDR2 YNFKEQ. There are 16 residues in the CDR3. For the CDR3, the DNA is TGTGCCAGCAGCCAAGAATTCGCCACCCTGAGGGAGACCCAGTACTTC. It is translated as CASSQEFATLRETQYF.

This clone was seen only once. The rearrangement joins TRBV25-1 to TRBJ2-5; 7 bases are a match to TRBD2. V dropped 7 bases and J dropped 2; count of bases not matched to a gene: 4. CDR1 and CDR2 from the germline V gene are MGHDK and SYGVNS. The CDR3 spans 13 residues. CDR3 DNA sequence: TGTGCCAGCATCGCTAGCGGTCAAGAGACCCAGTACTTC. This translates into CASIASGQETQYF.

The DNA for the CDR3 is TGTGCCATCAGTGGAACTATGAACACTGAAGCTTTCTTT. This encodes CAISGTMNTEAFF. The chain carries TRBV10-3 and TRBJ1-1; D call uncertain. The germline V and J ends were trimmed by 4 bases and 0 bases, with 6 bases remaining between them. CDR3 length: 13 residues. Germline lookup yields CDR1 ENHRY and CDR2 SYGVKD.